The rows below give T cell receptor beta chains drawn from one sample of a study of blood T cell repertoires in COVID-19. Clones were read by immunoSEQ multiplex PCR, and TCRdb kept only the in-frame ones, dropping some. The repertoire holds some 63,000 clones, 79% seen once, with 30% to 40% in the top ten. The sample taken for sequencing was peripheral blood. The origin of the receptors is a human donor in a cohort sampled during active COVID-19. Each CDR3 is given without its conserved first and last residue.

TRBJ1-1 | TRBV7-9 | ASSPTGGTEAF
TRBJ1-6 | TRBV7-6 | ASSLASSSGSPLH
TRBJ1-6 | TRBV30 | AWSLWGGEGSPLH
TRBJ1-2 | TRBV4-2 | ASSQELTGPYGYT
TRBJ2-5 | TRBV7-3 | ASSSGGAETQY
TRBJ1-1 | TRBV5-4 | ASSLGGTGRNTEAF
TRBJ2-2 | TRBV5-1 | ASSPRGRANTGELF
TRBJ1-2 | TRBV18 | ASSPAQGGVYGYT
TRBJ1-2 | TRBV4-1 | ASSQPGQGGLVYGYT
TRBJ2-5 | TRBV9 | ASSVGRGPGQETQY
TRBJ2-7 | TRBV28 | ASRVSMYEQY
TRBJ2-7 | TRBV4-1 | ASSQDRAGHEQY
TRBJ1-2 | TRBV6-5 | ASSYQGQGINGYT
TRBJ1-3 | TRBV5-1 | ASSFDREGNTIY
TRBJ2-5 | TRBV5-1 | ASSPFGWGGETQY
TRBJ2-7 | TRBV3-1/TRBV3-2 | ASSQDRTSGSGEQY
TRBJ2-7 | TRBV5-1 | ASSQNRLAEAYEQY
TRBJ2-5 | TRBV11-2 | ASSPGTTETQY
TRBJ1-5 | TRBV5-6 | ASSLTGYNQPQH
TRBJ2-2 | TRBV19 | ASSPRGRGYNTGELF
TRBJ2-1 | TRBV18 | ASSPGQRGNEQF
TRBJ1-5 | TRBV28 | ASSLPGMRDQPQH
TRBJ1-3 | TRBV5-1 | ASSLTGTGLSGNTIY
TRBJ1-5 | TRBV5-6 | ASSPWDRGSQPQH
TRBJ2-7 | TRBV19 | ASTSDRGLPPYEQY
TRBJ2-1 | TRBV11-3 | ASSPQTEQF
TRBJ2-7 | TRBV11-2 | ASSIQGFEQY
TRBJ2-2 | TRBV5-6 | ASSFGAGGTGELF